The present entry profiles one T cell receptor beta chain with its context. The CDR3 contains 12 residues. Germline V gene lookup returns CDR1 WSHSY and CDR2 SAAADI. Trimming took 6 bases from V and 2 from J, leaving 8 bases between them. The sample belongs to a study of T cell clones after liver transplantation. Looking at the study overall: Standard immunosuppression, with no induction, continued until 12-24 months after transplant.

The method was immunoSEQ multiplex PCR; TCRdb's version includes in-frame clones alone and lacks a portion of them. The sample contains around 80,000 clones, 82% of which appear only once. This TCR was sampled from a human patient who received a liver transplant. Some T cells here may be from the graft donor. The sample consisted of CD4+ T cells from blood, taken 46 months after liver transplant. This rearrangement joins TRBV10-2 to TRBJ2-7; maybe TRBD1 (6 bases). The CDR3 DNA is TGCGCCAGCAGGGACAGAACCTACGAGCAGTACTTC. Translation gives CASRDRTYEQYF.